These 17 T cell receptor beta chains originate from one sample sequenced in a study of stem cell transplantation in POMP-related autoinflammatory disease. Study outcomes and limitations: In patients with PRAID, every analyzed T-cell subset tended to show lower diversity and higher clonality. Unique TRB V-J gene pairings were limited in number in patients with PRAID.

Produced via immunoSEQ multiplex PCR; TCRdb's table is partial and in-frame only. The sample has about 10,000 clones; about 88% are singletons. Their antigen targets remain unknown. Sequencing used CD8+ T cells from PBMCs, obtained before stem cell transplantation. Receptor source: a human donor with POMP-related autoinflammation and immune dysregulation (PRAID).

The gene calls are TRBV2 and TRBJ2-5, with a tentative D call TRBD1 (5 bases). Germline CDR1 is SNHLY and CDR2 is FYNNEI. V was shortened by 1 base and J by 2 bases, with 11 bases between the two germline ends. CDR3 length: 15 residues. The CDR3 loop is CASSEEAGKQETQYF. CDR3 DNA sequence: TGTGCCAGCAGTGAAGAGGCAGGGAAGCAAGAGACCCAGTACTTC.

The rearrangement joins TRBV19 to TRBJ2-1, with D perhaps TRBD1 (6 bases). Trimming removed 5 bases from V and 5 bases from J, with 13 bases in between. The CDR3 is 14 residues long. The germline gives CDR1 LNHDA, CDR2 SQIVND (reference sequence). The CDR3 is CASSYRGTHNEQFF. In DNA, the CDR3 is TGTGCCAGTAGTTATAGGGGGACCCACAATGAGCAGTTCTTC.

This chain uses TRBV27 with TRBJ1-1, with D perhaps matching TRBD1 (5 bases). The CDR3 is 15 amino acids. Looked up from germline, CDR1 is MNHEY and CDR2 is SMNVEV (reference sequence). V was pared by 5 bases and J by 0 bases, with 13 bases between. This CDR3 is CASSASGTVNTEAFF. CDR3 coding DNA: TGTGCCAGCAGTGCTTCCGGGACGGTGAACACTGAAGCTTTCTTT.

The chain uses TRBV18 and TRBJ2-7; 7 positions match TRBD1. V lost 3 bases and J lost 0; bases outside the gene matches: 2. CDR3 length equals 14 residues. Germline CDR1 is KGHSH and CDR2 is LQKENI. This CDR3 reads CASSPDRSSYEQYF. The DNA of the CDR3 is TGTGCCAGCTCACCGGACAGGAGCTCCTACGAGCAGTACTTC.

This chain connects TRBV6-5 to TRBJ2-1, with TRBD2 matching over 10 bases. V was pared by 4 bases and J by 8 bases, with 8 bases of the junction left unmatched. This CDR3 is 15 amino acids long. CDR1 is MNHEY, CDR2 SVGAGI, per germline. CDR3 sequence (DNA): TGTGCCAGCAGTTCCGTGGCTAGCGGGAGCGATGAGCAGTTCTTC. Encoded protein: CASSSVASGSDEQFF.

The V and J genes are TRBV19 and TRBJ1-2; no clear D. The CDR3 covers 16 residues. Germline V gene lookup returns CDR1 LNHDA and CDR2 SQIVND (reference sequence). The germline V and J ends were trimmed by 3 bases and 1 base, with 15 bases remaining between them. CDR3 loop: CASSMKEPSVNYGYTF. Here the CDR3 DNA reads TGTGCCAGTAGTATGAAGGAGCCCTCGGTTAACTATGGCTACACCTTC. The full variable domain, its missing parts supplied by reference TRBV19 and TRBJ1-2, is DGGITQSPKYLFRKEGQNVTLSCEQNLNHDAMYWYRQDPGQGLRLIYYSQIVNDFQKGDIAEGYSVSREKKESFPLTVTSAQKNPTAFYLCASSMKEPSVNYGYTFGSGTRLTVV.

The chain employs TRBV28 and TRBJ2-6; D tentatively fits TRBD1 or TRBD2 (5 bases each). The germline V gene has CDR1 MDHEN and CDR2 SYDVKM. CDR3 size: 18 residues. Trimming left V 5 bases short and J 0 bases short, with 17 bases between. CDR3 amino acids: CASSPFRGALSGANVLTF. The CDR3 DNA reads TGTGCCAGCAGTCCCTTCCGAGGGGCCCTCTCTGGGGCCAACGTCCTGACTTTC.

The chain uses TRBV5-1 and TRBJ2-7, with a possible D match to TRBD2 (6 bases). The germline CDR1 and CDR2 sequences are SGHRS and YFSETQ. The germline V and J ends were trimmed by 4 bases and 0 bases, with 14 bases remaining between them. The CDR3 runs to 15 residues. CDR3 residues: CASSAGGDFSYEQYF. CDR3 DNA sequence: TGCGCCAGCAGCGCCGGTGGGGACTTCTCCTACGAGCAGTACTTC.

The chain recombines TRBV28 with TRBJ2-4; D not certain. The V gene lost 3 bases and the J gene lost 7 bases, with 4 bases spanning the gap. This CDR3 comprises 11 residues. Per germline, CDR1 MDHEN and CDR2 SYDVKM. CDR3 amino acids: CASSFANIQYF. In DNA, the CDR3 is TGTGCCAGCAGTTTTGCGAACATTCAGTACTTC.

The chain employs TRBV7-9 and TRBJ2-7; TRBD1 matches 10 bases. Germline CDR1 reads SEHNR; CDR2 reads FQNEAQ (reference sequence). The ends lost 3 bases at V and 1 base at J; junction bases unmatched: 3. This CDR3 contains 15 residues. The CDR3 DNA reads TGTGCCAGCAGCTTTTGGGGACAGGGGTCCTACGAGCAGTACTTC. Translation gives CASSFWGQGSYEQYF.

This chain links TRBV11-2 with TRBJ2-5, with 8 bases fitting TRBD2. Germline V gene sequence: CDR1 SGHAT, CDR2 FQNNGV. This CDR3 has 16 amino acids. The trim removed 2 bases at V and 6 bases at J, leaving 11 bases unmatched. The CDR3 nucleotides are TGTGCCAGCAGCTTAACTGCGGGAGGCCTCGTGAAGACCCAGTACTTC. It codes for CASSLTAGGLVKTQYF.

The V gene is TRBV27, the J gene TRBJ2-1; no definite D call. V shed 2 bases and J shed 5 bases, with 10 bases lying between them. Germline assignment: CDR1 MNHEY and CDR2 SMNVEV (reference sequence). The CDR3 runs 14 residues. The CDR3 DNA is TGTGCCAGCAGTTTAGGGTTGACGGACAATGAGCAGTTCTTC. Amino acids: CASSLGLTDNEQFF.

This sequence joins TRBV5-1 and TRBJ2-5; 11 nucleotides align to TRBD2. CDR1 is SGHRS, CDR2 YFSETQ, per germline. V shed 2 bases and J 5 bases; nucleotides not matched to a gene: 14. The CDR3 runs 18 residues. CDR3 bases: TGCGCCAGCAGCTTCCGACTAGCGGGAAGGCCTTTCAGGGAGACCCAGTACTTC. Its translation is CASSFRLAGRPFRETQYF. Variable domain in full (rest from reference TRBV5-1 and TRBJ2-5): KAGVTQTPRYLIKTRGQQVTLSCSPISGHRSVSWYQQTPGQGLQFLFEYFSETQRNKGNFPGRFSGRQFSNSRSEMNVSTLELGDSALYLCASSFRLAGRPFRETQYFGPGTRLLVL.

CDR3 nucleotides: TGTGCCAGTAGTCCCGGAAACTACAATGAGCAGTTCTTC. It yields the protein CASSPGNYNEQFF. This sequence joins TRBV19 and TRBJ2-1; D gene ambiguous. Trimming stripped 5 bases from V and 3 bases from J, with 8 bases between. The CDR3 consists of 13 residues. The germline gives CDR1 LNHDA, CDR2 SQIVND (reference sequence).

V and J are TRBV28 and TRBJ2-5; 10 nucleotides agree with TRBD2. J gave up 5 bases and V 6 bases, and 6 bases lay outside the gene matches. Germline CDR1 is MDHEN and CDR2 is SYDVKM. The CDR3 runs to 14 residues. The CDR3 reads CASSFSGREETQYF. The CDR3 DNA follows: TGTGCCAGCAGCTTCAGCGGGAGGGAGGAGACCCAGTACTTC.

The genes are TRBV4-1 and TRBJ1-2; 7 bases line up with TRBD1. There are 14 residues in the CDR3. V trimming: 4 bases; J trimming: 4 bases; junction bases outside the gene matches: 6. The germline V gene has CDR1 MGHRA and CDR2 YSYEKL. CDR3: CASSPTGTAYGYTF. The DNA for the CDR3 is TGCGCCAGCAGCCCTACCGGGACAGCCTATGGCTACACCTTC.

The V gene is TRBV5-1, the J gene TRBJ2-3, with TRBD1 identical over 9 bases. The CDR3 loop spans 17 amino acids. Germline CDR1 is SGHRS and CDR2 is YFSETQ. V shed 4 bases and J 4 bases; nucleotides not matched to a gene: 13. This CDR3 is CASSSPGTGFGADTQYF. CDR3 DNA sequence: TGCGCCAGCAGCAGTCCCGGGACAGGGTTCGGGGCAGATACGCAGTATTTT.